These T cell receptor beta chains were read from a single sample in a study of type 1 regulatory T cells. TCRdb independently ran MiXCR on the reads; one entry per CDR3 protein. Of 88,000 or so distinct CDR3 sequences listed, roughly 31% were seen once; the top ten hold around 2.3%. The specimen sequenced was CD4+ T cells, either the whole sample or a sorted fraction (not recorded which). The source is a human donor in good health. CDR3s include the opening cysteine and the closing phenylalanine or tryptophan. Fields, in order: V gene, clone size, J gene, D gene, CDR3 protein, CDR3 DNA. The D gene is left open where the match is weak. Size is omitted from some rows. Given values are once, few, many or a class for expanded clones.

v_call: TRBV5-1
clone_size: few
j_call: TRBJ2-3
d_call: .
cdr3_aa: CASSLGRGSGTDTQYF
cdr3_nt: TGCGCCAGCAGCTTGGGTCGGGGTTCTGGCACAGATACGCAGTATTTT

v_call: TRBV9
clone_size: once
j_call: TRBJ2-5
d_call: TRBD2
cdr3_aa: CANSVAGETSGKQETQYF
cdr3_nt: TGTGCCAACAGCGTAGCGGGAGAGACTAGCGGGAAACAAGAGACCCAGTACTTC

v_call: TRBV5-5
clone_size: few
j_call: TRBJ2-5
d_call: TRBD2
cdr3_aa: CASSLAISGRPGSETQYF
cdr3_nt: TGTGCCAGCAGCTTGGCCATTAGCGGGAGGCCGGGGAGCGAGACCCAGTACTTC

v_call: TRBV5-1
clone_size: .
j_call: TRBJ2-7
d_call: TRBD2
cdr3_aa: CASSSGTSGTFEQYF
cdr3_nt: TGCGCCAGCAGCTCCGGGACTAGCGGGACCTTCGAGCAGTACTTC

v_call: TRBV3-1
clone_size: .
j_call: TRBJ2-7
d_call: TRBD2
cdr3_aa: CASSQGLAGYSSYEQYF
cdr3_nt: TGTGCCAGCAGCCAAGGACTAGCGGGTTATAGCTCCTACGAGCAGTACTTC

v_call: TRBV28
clone_size: few
j_call: TRBJ2-1
d_call: TRBD2
cdr3_aa: CASSGLAGFSYNEQFF
cdr3_nt: TGTGCCAGCAGCGGACTAGCGGGATTCTCCTACAATGAGCAGTTCTTC

v_call: TRBV4-1
clone_size: .
j_call: TRBJ1-5
d_call: .
cdr3_aa: CASSQVGGWGNQPQHF
cdr3_nt: TGCGCCAGCAGCCAAGTCGGAGGGTGGGGCAATCAGCCCCAGCATTTT

v_call: TRBV20-1
clone_size: .
j_call: TRBJ2-3
d_call: TRBD2
cdr3_aa: CSARLAGVLDTQYF
cdr3_nt: TGCAGTGCGCGACTAGCGGGAGTGCTAGATACGCAGTATTTT

v_call: TRBV9
clone_size: few
j_call: TRBJ2-7
d_call: .
cdr3_aa: CASSVLEGEQYF
cdr3_nt: TGTGCCAGCAGCGTACTTGAGGGCGAGCAGTACTTC

v_call: TRBV5-1
clone_size: .
j_call: TRBJ2-4
d_call: TRBD1
cdr3_aa: CASSPGQGVGIQYF
cdr3_nt: TGCGCCAGCAGCCCAGGACAGGGGGTCGGCATTCAGTACTTC

v_call: TRBV27
clone_size: few
j_call: TRBJ1-2
d_call: TRBD1
cdr3_aa: CASSLTGDRGYTF
cdr3_nt: TGTGCCAGCAGTTTAACAGGGGATCGTGGCTACACCTTC

v_call: TRBV20-1
clone_size: few
j_call: TRBJ2-1
d_call: .
cdr3_aa: CSAPRSSEQFF
cdr3_nt: TGCAGTGCCCCCCGGTCTTCTGAGCAGTTCTTC

v_call: TRBV20-1
clone_size: .
j_call: TRBJ2-3
d_call: .
cdr3_aa: CSVRSPGSTDTQYF
cdr3_nt: TGCAGTGTTAGGAGTCCAGGCAGCACAGATACGCAGTATTTT

v_call: TRBV4-3
clone_size: .
j_call: TRBJ2-1
d_call: .
cdr3_aa: CASSQWTAGRNNEQFF
cdr3_nt: TGCGCCAGCAGCCAATGGACAGCCGGGAGGAACAATGAGCAGTTCTTC

v_call: TRBV9
clone_size: .
j_call: TRBJ1-6
d_call: .
cdr3_aa: CASSGLQGVDSPLHF
cdr3_nt: TGTGCCAGCAGCGGCCTACAGGGAGTTGATTCACCCCTCCACTTT

v_call: TRBV20-1
clone_size: few
j_call: TRBJ1-5
d_call: .
cdr3_aa: CSARPNSNQPQHF
cdr3_nt: TGCAGTGCTAGGCCTAATAGCAATCAGCCCCAGCATTTT

v_call: TRBV11-2
clone_size: .
j_call: TRBJ2-2
d_call: .
cdr3_aa: CASSLVTGLGGELFF
cdr3_nt: TGTGCCAGCAGCTTAGTGACGGGGTTGGGCGGGGAGCTGTTTTTT

v_call: TRBV6-5
clone_size: few
j_call: TRBJ2-7
d_call: .
cdr3_aa: CASSYSILGRDEQYF
cdr3_nt: TGTGCCAGCAGTTACTCGATACTGGGGCGGGACGAGCAGTACTTC

v_call: TRBV10-1
clone_size: .
j_call: TRBJ2-3
d_call: .
cdr3_aa: CASSETRLSTDTQYF
cdr3_nt: TGCGCCAGCAGTGAGACGAGGCTTAGCACAGATACGCAGTATTTT

v_call: TRBV7-2
clone_size: .
j_call: TRBJ2-1
d_call: .
cdr3_aa: CASSLLRNNEQFF
cdr3_nt: TGTGCCAGCAGCTTATTACGGAACAATGAGCAGTTCTTC